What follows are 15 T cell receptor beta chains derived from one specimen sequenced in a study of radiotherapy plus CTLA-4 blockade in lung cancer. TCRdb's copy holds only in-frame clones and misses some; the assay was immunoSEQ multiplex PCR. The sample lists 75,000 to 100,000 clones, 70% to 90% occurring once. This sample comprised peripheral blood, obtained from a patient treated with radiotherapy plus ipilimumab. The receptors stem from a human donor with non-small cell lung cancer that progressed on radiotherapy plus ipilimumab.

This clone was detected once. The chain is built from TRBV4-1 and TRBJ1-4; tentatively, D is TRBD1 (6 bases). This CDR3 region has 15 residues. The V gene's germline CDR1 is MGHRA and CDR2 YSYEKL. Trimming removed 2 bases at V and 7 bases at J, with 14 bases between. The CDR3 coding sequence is TGCGCCAGCAGCCAATCGGTGGGGACAAGTGAAAAACTGTTTTTT. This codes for CASSQSVGTSEKLFF.

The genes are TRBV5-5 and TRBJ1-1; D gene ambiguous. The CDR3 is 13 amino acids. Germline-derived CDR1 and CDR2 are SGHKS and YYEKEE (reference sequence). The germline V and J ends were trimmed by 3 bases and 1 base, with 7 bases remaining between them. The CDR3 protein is CASSSLPNTEAFF. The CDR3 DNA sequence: TGTGCCAGCAGCTCTTTACCGAACACTGAAGCTTTCTTT.

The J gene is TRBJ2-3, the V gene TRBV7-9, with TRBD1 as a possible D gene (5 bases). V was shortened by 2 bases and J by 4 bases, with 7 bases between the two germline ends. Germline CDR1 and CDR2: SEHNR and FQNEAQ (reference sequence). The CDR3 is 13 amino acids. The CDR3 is CASSLLGADTQYF. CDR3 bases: TGTGCCAGCAGCTTATTAGGGGCAGATACGCAGTATTTT. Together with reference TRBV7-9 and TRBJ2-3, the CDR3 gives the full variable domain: DTGVSQNPRHKITKRGQNVTFRCDPISEHNRLYWYRQTLGQGPEFLTYFQNEAQLEKSRLLSDRFSAERPKGSFSTLEIQRTEQGDSAMYLCASSLLGADTQYFGPGTRLTVL.

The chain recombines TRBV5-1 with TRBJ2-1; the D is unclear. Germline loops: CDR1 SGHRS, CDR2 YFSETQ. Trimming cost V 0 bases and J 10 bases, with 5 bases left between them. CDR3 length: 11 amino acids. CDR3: CASSLVREQFF. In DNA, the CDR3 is TGCGCCAGCAGCTTGGTGCGAGAGCAGTTCTTC.

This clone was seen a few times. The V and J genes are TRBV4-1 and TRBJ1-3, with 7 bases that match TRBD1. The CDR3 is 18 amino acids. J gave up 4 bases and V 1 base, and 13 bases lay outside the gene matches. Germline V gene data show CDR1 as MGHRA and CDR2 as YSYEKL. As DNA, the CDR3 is TGCGCCAGCAGCCAAGTTGGGTACCGGGACAGCTCAGGAAACACCATATATTTT. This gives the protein CASSQVGYRDSSGNTIYF.

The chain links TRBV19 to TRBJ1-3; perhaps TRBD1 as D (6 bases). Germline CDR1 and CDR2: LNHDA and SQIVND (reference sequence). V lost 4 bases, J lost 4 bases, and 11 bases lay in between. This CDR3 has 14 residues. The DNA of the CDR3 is TGTGCCAGTAGTAGGCGGACAGAGGGAAACACCATATATTTT. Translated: CASSRRTEGNTIYF.

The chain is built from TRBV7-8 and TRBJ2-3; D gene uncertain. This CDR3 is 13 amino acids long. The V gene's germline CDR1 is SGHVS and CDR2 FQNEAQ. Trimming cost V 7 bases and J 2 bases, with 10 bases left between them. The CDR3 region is CASTLENTDTQYF. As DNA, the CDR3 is TGTGCCAGCACTTTGGAGAACACAGATACGCAGTATTTT.

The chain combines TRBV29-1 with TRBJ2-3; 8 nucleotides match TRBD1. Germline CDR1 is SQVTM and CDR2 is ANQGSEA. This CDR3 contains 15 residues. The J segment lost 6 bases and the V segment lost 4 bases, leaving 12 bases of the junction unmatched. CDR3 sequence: CSVVTGGQRGDTQYF. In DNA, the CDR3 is TGCAGCGTTGTAACAGGGGGTCAGAGAGGGGATACGCAGTATTTT.

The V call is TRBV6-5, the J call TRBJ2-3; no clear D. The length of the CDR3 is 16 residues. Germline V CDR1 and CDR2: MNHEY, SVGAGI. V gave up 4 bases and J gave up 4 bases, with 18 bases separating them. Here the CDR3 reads CASSSTLGWRPDTQYF. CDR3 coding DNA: TGTGCCAGCAGTTCAACCCTTGGCTGGCGCCCAGATACGCAGTATTTT.

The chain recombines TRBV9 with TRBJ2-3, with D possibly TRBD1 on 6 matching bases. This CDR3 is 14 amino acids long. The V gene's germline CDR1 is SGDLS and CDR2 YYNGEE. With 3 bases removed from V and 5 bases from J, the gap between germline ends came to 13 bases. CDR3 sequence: CASSGQVSVDTQYF. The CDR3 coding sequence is TGTGCCAGCAGCGGACAGGTGTCGGTAGATACGCAGTATTTT.

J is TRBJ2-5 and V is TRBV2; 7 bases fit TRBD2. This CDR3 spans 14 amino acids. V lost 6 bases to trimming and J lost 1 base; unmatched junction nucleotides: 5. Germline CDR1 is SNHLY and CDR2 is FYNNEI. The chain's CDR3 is CASRPLAVQETQYF. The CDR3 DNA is TGTGCCAGCAGGCCCCTAGCGGTCCAAGAGACCCAGTACTTC.

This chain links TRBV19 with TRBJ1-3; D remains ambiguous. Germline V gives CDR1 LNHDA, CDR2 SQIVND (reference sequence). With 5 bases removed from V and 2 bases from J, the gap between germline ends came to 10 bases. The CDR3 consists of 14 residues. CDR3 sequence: CASSPWEPGNTIYF. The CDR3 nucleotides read TGTGCCAGTAGTCCCTGGGAGCCTGGAAACACCATATATTTT.

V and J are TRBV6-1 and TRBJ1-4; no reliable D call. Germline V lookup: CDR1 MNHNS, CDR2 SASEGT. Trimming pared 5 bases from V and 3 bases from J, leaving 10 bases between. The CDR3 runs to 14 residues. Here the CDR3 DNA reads TGTGCCAGCAGTACGGGTGTGGCTAATGAAAAACTGTTTTTT. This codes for CASSTGVANEKLFF.

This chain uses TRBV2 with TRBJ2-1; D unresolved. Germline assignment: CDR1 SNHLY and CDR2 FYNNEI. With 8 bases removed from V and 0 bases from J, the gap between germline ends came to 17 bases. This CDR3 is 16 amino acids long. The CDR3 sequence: CASPHPRDGSYNEQFF. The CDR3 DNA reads TGTGCCAGCCCCCACCCTAGAGACGGCTCCTACAATGAGCAGTTCTTC. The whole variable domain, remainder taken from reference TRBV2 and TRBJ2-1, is EPEVTQTPSHQVTQMGQEVILRCVPISNHLYFYWYRQILGQKVEFLVSFYNNEISEKSEIFDDQFSVERPDGSNFTLKIRSTKLEDSAMYFCASPHPRDGSYNEQFFGPGTRLTVL.

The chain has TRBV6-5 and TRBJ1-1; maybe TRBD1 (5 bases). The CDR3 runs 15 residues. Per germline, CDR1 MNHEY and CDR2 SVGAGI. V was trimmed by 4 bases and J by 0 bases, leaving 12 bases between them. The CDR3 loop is CASSSRTGLNTEAFF. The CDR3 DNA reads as TGTGCCAGCAGTTCTAGGACGGGGCTGAACACTGAAGCTTTCTTT.